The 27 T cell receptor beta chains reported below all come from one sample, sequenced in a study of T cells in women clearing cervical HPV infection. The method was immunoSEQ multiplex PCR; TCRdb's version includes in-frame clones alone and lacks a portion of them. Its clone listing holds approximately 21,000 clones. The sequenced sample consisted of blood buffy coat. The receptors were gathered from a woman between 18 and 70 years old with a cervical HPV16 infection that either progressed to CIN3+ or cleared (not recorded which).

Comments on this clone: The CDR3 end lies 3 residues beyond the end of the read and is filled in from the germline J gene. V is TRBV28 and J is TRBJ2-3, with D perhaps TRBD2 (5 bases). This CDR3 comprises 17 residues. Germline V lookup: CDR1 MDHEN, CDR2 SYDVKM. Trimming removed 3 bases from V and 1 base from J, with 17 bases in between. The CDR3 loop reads CASSFWASGDGTDTQYF. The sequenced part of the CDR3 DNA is TGTGCCAGCAGTTTTTGGGCCAGCGGTGATGGCACAGATACG. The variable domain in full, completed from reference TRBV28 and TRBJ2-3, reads DVKVTQSSRYLVKRTGEKVFLECVQDMDHENMFWYRQDPGLGLRLIYFSYDVKMKEKGDIPEGYSVSREKKERFSLILESASTNQTSMYLCASSFWASGDGTDTQYFGPGTRLTVL.

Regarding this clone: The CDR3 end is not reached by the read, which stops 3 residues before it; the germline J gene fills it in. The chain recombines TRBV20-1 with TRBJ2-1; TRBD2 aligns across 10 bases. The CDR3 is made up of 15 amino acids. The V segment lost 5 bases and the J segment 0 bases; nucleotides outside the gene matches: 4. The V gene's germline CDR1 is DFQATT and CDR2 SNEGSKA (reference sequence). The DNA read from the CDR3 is TGCAGTGCTCCCAGGACTAGCGGCTCCTACAATGAG. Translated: CSAPRTSGSYNE. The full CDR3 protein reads CSAPRTSGSYNEQFF.

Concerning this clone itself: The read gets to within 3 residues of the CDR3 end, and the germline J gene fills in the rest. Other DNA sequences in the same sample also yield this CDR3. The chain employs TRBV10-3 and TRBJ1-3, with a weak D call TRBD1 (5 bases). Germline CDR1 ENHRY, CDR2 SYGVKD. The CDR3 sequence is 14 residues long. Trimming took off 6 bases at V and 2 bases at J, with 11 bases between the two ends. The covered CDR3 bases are TGTGCCATCAGAGACCCAGGGACTGGAAACACC. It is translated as CAIRDPGTGNT. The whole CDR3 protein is CAIRDPGTGNTIYF.

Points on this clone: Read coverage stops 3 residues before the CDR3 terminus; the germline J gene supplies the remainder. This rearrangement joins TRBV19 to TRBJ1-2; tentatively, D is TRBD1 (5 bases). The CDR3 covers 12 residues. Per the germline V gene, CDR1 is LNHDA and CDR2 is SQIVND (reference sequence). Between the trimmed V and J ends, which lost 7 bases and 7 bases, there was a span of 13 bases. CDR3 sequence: CASIGTSVGYTF. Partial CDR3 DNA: TGTGCCAGTATCGGGACTTCAGTTGGC.

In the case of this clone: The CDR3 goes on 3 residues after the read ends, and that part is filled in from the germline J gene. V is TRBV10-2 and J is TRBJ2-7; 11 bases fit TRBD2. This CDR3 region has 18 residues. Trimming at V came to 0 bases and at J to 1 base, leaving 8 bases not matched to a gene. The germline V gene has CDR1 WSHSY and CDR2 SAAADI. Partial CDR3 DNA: TGCGCCAGCAGTGAGTCACGGTCTAGCGGGAGGCCTTCCTACGAG. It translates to CASSESRSSGRPSYE. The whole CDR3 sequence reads CASSESRSSGRPSYEQYF.

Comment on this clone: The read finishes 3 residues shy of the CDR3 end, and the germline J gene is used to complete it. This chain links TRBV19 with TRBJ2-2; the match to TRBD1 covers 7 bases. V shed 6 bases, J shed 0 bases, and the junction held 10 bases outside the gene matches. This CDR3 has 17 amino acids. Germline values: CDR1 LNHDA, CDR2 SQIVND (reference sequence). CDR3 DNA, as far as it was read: TGTGCCAGTAGAGCTGCGACAGGGCTCACGAACACCGGGGAG. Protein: CASRAATGLTNTGE. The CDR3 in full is CASRAATGLTNTGELFF.

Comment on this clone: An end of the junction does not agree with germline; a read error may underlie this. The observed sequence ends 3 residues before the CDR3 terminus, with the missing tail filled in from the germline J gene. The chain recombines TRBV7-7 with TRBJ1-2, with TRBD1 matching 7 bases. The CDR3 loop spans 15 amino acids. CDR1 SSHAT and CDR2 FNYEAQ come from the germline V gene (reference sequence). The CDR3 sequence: CASSPRQGTYNDYTF. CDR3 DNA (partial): TGTGCTAGCAGCCCACGACAGGGTACCTACAATGAC.

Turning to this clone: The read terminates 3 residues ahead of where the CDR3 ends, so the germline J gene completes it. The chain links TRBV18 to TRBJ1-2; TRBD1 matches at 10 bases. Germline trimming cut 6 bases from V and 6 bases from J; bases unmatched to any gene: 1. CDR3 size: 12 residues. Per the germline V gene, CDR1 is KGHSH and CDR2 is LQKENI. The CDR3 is CASSGTGDGYTF. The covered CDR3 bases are TGTGCCAGCTCCGGGACAGGGGATGGC.

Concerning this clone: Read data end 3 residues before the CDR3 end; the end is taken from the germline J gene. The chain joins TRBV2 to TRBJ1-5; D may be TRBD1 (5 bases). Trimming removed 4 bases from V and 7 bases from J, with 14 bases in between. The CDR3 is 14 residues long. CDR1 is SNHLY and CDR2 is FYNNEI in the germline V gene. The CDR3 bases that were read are TGTGCCAGCAGTGGGCGGGGCCGGGGGCAGCCC. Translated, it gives CASSGRGRGQP. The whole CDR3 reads CASSGRGRGQPQHF.

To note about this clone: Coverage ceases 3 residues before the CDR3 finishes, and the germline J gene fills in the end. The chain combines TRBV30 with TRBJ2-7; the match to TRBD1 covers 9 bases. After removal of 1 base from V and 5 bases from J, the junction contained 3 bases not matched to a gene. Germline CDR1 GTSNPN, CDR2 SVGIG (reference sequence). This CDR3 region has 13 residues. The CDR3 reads CAWSGGQGHEQYF. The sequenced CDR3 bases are TGTGCCTGGAGTGGGGGACAGGGACACGAG.

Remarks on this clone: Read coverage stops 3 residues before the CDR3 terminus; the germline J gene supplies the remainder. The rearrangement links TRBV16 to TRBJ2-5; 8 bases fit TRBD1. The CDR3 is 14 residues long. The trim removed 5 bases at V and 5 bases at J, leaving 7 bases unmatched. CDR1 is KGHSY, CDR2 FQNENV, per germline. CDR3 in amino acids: CASSAQGAPETQYF. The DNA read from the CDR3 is TGTGCCAGCAGCGCGCAGGGGGCTCCTGAGACC.

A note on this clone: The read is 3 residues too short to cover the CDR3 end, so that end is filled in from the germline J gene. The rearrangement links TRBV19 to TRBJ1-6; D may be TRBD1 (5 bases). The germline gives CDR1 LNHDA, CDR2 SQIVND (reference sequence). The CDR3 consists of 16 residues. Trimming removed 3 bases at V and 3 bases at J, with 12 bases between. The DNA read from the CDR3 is TGTGCCAGTAGTATCAGGGCTATTTACTATAATTCACCC. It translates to CASSIRAIYYNSP. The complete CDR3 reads CASSIRAIYYNSPLHF.

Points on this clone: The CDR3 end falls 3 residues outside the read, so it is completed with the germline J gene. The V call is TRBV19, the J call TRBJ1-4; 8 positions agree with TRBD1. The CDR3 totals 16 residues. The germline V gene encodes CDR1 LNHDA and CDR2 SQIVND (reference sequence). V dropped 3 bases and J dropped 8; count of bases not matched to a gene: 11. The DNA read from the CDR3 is TGTGCCAGTAGTATGGGCAGGGGGCGTGATATGGAAAAA. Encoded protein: CASSMGRGRDMEK. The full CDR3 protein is CASSMGRGRDMEKLFF.

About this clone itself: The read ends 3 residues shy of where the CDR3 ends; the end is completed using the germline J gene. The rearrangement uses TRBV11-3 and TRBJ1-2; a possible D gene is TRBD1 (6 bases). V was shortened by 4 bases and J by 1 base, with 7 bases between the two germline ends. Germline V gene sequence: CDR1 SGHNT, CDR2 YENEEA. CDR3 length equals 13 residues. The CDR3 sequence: CASSSDSNYGYTF. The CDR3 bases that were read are TGTGCCAGCAGCTCGGACAGTAACTATGGC.

Here the CDR3 reads CASRWRISSYEQYF. Partial CDR3 DNA: TGTGCCAGCAGATGGCGGATTAGCTCCTACGAG. V usage is TRBV7-8 and J usage is TRBJ2-7; no definite D call. The read comes to an end 3 residues before the CDR3 does, leaving the germline J gene to fill in the end. The germline gives CDR1 SGHVS, CDR2 FQNEAQ. The CDR3 length is 14 residues. With 6 bases removed from V and 0 bases from J, the gap between germline ends came to 12 bases.

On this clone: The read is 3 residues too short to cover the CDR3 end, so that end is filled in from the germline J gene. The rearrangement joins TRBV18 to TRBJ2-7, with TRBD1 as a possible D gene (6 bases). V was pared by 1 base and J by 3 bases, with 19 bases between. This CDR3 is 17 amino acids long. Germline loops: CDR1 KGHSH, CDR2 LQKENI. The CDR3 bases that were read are TGTGCCAGCTCACCACGGTACCATTGGACAGAGTACTACGAG. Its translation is CASSPRYHWTEYYE. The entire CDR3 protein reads CASSPRYHWTEYYEQYF.

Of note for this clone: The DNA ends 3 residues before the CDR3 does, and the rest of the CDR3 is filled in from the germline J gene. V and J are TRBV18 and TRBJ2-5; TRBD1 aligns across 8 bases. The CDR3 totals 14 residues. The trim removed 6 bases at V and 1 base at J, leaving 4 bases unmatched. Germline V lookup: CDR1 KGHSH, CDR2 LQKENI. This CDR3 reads CASSPTGGQETQYF. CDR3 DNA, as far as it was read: TGTGCCAGCTCGCCTACAGGGGGCCAAGAGACC. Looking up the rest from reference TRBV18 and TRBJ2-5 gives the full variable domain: NAGVMQNPRHLVRRRGQEARLRCSPMKGHSHVYWYRQLPEEGLKFMVYLQKENIIDESGMPKERFSAEFPKEGPSILRIQQVVRGDSAAYFCASSPTGGQETQYFGPGTRLLVL.

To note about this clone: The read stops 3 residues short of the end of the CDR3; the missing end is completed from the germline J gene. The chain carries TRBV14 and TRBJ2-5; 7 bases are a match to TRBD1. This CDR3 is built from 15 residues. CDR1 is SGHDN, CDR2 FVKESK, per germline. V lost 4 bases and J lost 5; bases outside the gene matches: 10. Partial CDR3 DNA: TGTGCCAGCAGCCGGGGACAGCCCAGGGGGGAGACC. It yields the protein CASSRGQPRGET. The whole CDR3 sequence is CASSRGQPRGETQYF.

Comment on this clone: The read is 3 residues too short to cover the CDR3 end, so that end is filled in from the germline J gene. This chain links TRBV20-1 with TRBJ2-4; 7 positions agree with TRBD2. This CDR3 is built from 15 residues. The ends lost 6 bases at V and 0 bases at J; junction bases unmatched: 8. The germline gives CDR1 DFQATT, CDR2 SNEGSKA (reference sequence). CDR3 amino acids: CSARPSGLAKNIQYF. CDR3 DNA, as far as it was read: TGCAGTGCCAGACCTAGCGGATTAGCCAAAAACATT.

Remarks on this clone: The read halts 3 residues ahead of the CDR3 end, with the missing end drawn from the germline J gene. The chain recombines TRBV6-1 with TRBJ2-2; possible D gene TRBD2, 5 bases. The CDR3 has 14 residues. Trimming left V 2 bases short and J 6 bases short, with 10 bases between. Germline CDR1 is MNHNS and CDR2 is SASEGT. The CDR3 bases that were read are TGTGCCAGCAGTGAACGGGGTTTTTCCGGGGAG. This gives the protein CASSERGFSGE. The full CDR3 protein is CASSERGFSGELFF.

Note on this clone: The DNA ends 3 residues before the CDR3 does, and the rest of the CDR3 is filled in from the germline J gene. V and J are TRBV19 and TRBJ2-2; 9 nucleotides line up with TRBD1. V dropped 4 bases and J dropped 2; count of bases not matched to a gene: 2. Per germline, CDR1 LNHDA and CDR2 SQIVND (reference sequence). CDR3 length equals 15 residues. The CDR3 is CASSKTGGNTGELFF. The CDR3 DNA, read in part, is TGTGCCAGTAGTAAGACAGGGGGTAACACCGGGGAG.

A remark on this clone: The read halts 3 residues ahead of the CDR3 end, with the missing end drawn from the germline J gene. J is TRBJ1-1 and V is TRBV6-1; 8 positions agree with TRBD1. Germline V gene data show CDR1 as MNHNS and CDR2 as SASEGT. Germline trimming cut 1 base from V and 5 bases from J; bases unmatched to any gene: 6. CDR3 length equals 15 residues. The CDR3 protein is CASSEGAGGSTEAFF. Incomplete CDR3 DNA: TGTGCCAGCAGTGAAGGGGCAGGGGGCTCGACTGAA.

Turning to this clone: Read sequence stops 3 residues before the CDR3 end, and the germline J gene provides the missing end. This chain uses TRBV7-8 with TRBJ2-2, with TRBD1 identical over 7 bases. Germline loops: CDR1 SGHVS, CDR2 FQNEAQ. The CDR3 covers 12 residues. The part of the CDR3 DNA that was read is TGTGCCAGCAGTCGGGACAGTTCACCG. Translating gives CASSRDSSP. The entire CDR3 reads CASSRDSSPLFF.

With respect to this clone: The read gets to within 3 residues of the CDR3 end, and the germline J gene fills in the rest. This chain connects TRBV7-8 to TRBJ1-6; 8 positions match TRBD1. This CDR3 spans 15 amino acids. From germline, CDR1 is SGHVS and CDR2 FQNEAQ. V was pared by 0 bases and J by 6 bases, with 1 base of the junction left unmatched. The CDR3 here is CASSLADRANSPLHF. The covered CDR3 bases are TGTGCCAGCAGCTTAGCGGACAGGGCTAATTCACCC.

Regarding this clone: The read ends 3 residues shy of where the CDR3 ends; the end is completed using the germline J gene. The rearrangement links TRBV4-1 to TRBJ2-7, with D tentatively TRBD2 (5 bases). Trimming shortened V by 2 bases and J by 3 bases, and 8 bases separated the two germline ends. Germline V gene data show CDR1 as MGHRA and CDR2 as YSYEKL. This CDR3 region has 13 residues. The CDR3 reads CASSQTGDYEQYF. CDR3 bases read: TGCGCCAGCAGCCAAACCGGGGACTACGAG.

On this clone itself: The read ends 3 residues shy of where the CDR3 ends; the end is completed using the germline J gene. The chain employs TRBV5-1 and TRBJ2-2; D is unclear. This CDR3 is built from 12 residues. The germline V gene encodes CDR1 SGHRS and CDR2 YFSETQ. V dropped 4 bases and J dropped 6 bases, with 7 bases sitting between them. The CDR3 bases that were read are TGCGCCAGCAGCCCATCAGCCGGGGAG. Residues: CASSPSAGE. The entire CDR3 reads CASSPSAGELFF. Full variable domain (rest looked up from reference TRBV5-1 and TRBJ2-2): KAGVTQTPRYLIKTRGQQVTLSCSPISGHRSVSWYQQTPGQGLQFLFEYFSETQRNKGNFPGRFSGRQFSNSRSEMNVSTLELGDSALYLCASSPSAGELFFGEGSRLTVL.

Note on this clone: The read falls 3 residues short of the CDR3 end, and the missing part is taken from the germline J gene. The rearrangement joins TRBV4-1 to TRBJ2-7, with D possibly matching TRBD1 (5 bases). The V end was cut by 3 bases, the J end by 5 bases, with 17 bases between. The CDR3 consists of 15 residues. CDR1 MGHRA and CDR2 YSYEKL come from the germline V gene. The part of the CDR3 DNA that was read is TGCGCCAGCAGCCAGACACGACAGACGGGTAACGAG. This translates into CASSQTRQTGNE. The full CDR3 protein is CASSQTRQTGNEQYF.